The clone carrying this T cell receptor beta chain was counted a single time. What it binds is unknown. CDR1 SGHTA and CDR2 FQGNSA come from the germline V gene. Trimming cost V 5 bases and J 1 base; bases outside gene matches: 4. The CDR3 consists of 14 residues. The primer mix had 60 Vbeta and 13 Jbeta primers. Assay used: immunoSEQ multiplex PCR; TCRdb lists only in-frame clones, some missing. The sample records about 170,000 clones, around 74% being singletons. The source of the sample is a study of cytomegalovirus exposure and HLA in healthy donors. Study conclusions and caveats: Specific recognition of CMV antigens was confirmed in vitro for a few chains (all CMV-associated). Previously analyzed data showed that most TCR beta V segments were productive at a frequency of about 90% or about 30%. HLA alleles showed associations with 15,000 to 20,000 TCR beta sequences in a later analysis, at a 0.05 false discovery rate.

Sequencing used PBMCs. The sequence came from a female donor in good health and CMV-seronegative. The chain joins TRBV7-2 to TRBJ2-5, with TRBD1 matching 7 bases. The CDR3 region has the DNA TGTGCCAGCAGCACAGACAGGGCCCAAGAGACCCAGTACTTC. Protein product: CASSTDRAQETQYF. Full variable domain (remainder filled in from reference TRBV7-2 and TRBJ2-5): GAGVSQSPSNKVTEKGKDVELRCDPISGHTALYWYRQSLGQGLEFLIYFQGNSAPDKSGLPSDRFSAERTGGSVSTLTIQRTQQEDSAVYLCASSTDRAQETQYFGPGTRLLVL.